The clone carrying this TCR beta chain was counted many times. Antigen specificity is unknown. From the 5' RACE reads, TCRdb called clonotypes with MiXCR, one entry per CDR3 protein. The top ten clones hold around 40% of a sample with about 190,000 distinct CDR3 sequences, approximately 15% of them seen once. These data are taken from a study of identical twins. Points from the study as a whole: Alpha sequences that were out-of-frame and twin-shared showed an excess of low generation probability.

Healthy Caucasians alone served as donors. The CDR3 extends over 13 amino acids. Trimming left V 6 bases short and J 4 bases short, with 12 bases between. This sample also appeared in a second study, on T cells expressing NK-cell markers. As that study records: Clones of NKG2C+ T cells that had expanded were of unclear HCMV specificity.

The sample consisted of CD8+ T cells sorted from blood. This sequence was found in a woman under 30 in good health. The chain combines TRBV12-3 or TRBV12-4 with TRBJ1-2; D is possibly TRBD1 (6 bases). As DNA, the CDR3 is TGTGCCAGCAGCCCCGACAGGCTCTATGGCTACACCTTC. Its protein is CASSPDRLYGYTF.